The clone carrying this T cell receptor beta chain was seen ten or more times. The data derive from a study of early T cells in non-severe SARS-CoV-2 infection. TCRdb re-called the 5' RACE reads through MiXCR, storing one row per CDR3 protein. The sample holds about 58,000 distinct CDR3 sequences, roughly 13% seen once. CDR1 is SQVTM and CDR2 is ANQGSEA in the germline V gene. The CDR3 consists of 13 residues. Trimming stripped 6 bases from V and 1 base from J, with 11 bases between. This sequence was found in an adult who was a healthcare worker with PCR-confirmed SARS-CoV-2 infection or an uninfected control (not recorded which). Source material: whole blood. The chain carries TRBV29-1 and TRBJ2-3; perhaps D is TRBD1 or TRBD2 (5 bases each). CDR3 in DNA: TGCAGCGTAGACCTGGGGGGCACAGATACGCAGTATTTT. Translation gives CSVDLGGTDTQYF.